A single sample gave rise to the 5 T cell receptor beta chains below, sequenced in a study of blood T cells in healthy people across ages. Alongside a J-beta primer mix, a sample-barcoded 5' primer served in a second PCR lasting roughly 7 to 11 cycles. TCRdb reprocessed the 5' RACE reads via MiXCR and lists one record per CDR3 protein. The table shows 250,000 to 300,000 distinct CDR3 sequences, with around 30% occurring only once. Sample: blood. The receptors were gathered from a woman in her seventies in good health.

The CDR3 region has the DNA TGCAGTGCTAGTGACGGGGGCTTCTTCCAAGGCTACACCTTC. Translation gives CSASDGGFFQGYTF. This chain joins TRBV20-1 and TRBJ1-2, with D tentatively TRBD1 (6 bases). V lost 3 bases and J lost 8, with 19 bases in between. Germline V gene lookup returns CDR1 DFQATT and CDR2 SNEGSKA (reference sequence). The CDR3 consists of 14 residues.

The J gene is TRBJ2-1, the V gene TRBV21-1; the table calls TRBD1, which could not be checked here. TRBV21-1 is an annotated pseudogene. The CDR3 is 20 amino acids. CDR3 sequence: CASSKVGGYRAGGIHNEQFF. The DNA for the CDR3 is TGTGCCAGCAGCAAAGTTGGTGGCTACAGGGCAGGGGGTATTCACAATGAGCAGTTCTTC.

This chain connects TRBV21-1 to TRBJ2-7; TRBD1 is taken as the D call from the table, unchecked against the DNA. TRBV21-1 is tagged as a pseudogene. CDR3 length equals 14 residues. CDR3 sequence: CASSKQTGSYEQYF. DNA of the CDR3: TGTGCCAGCAGCAAGCAAACAGGGTCCTACGAGCAGTACTTC.

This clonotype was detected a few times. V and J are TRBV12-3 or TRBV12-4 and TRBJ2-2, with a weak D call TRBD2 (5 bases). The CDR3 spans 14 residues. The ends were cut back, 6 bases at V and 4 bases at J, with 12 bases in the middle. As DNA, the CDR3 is TGTGCCAGCAGCCAAGGAGGTACCACCGGGGAGCTGTTTTTT. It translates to CASSQGGTTGELFF.

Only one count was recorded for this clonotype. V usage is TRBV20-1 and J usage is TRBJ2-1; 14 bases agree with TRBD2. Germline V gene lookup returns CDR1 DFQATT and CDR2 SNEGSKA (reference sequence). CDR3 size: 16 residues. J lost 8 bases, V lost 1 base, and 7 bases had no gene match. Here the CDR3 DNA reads TGCAGTGCTAGAGCCCCCGGGACTAGCGGGAGATATGAGCAGTTCTTC. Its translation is CSARAPGTSGRYEQFF.